Listed below are T cell receptor beta chains from one sample, sequenced in a study of siplizumab effects on memory and regulatory T cells. Only in-frame clones appear in the TCRdb table, and some are missing; sequencing was by immunoSEQ multiplex PCR. Of about 91,000 clones in the sample, about 96% are singletons; the top ten hold 0.03% to 0.035%. The sample taken for sequencing was naive CD4+ T cells sorted from blood. The receptors come from a human donor in good health. Both conserved end residues are part of each CDR3. The D gene is left open where the match is weak. Expanded clones are given a class, and other clones once, few, many or no size at all.

CDR3 protein: CASRRGGSYNEQFF
V gene: TRBV6-1
D gene: TRBD2
clone size: NA
J gene: TRBJ2-1

CDR3 protein: CASREGAYTEAFF
V gene: TRBV5-1
D gene: NA
clone size: NA
J gene: TRBJ1-1

CDR3 protein: CAISESREPSGNTIYF
V gene: TRBV10-3
D gene: NA
clone size: NA
J gene: TRBJ1-3

CDR3 protein: CASSRIATPTDTQYF
V gene: TRBV18
D gene: NA
clone size: NA
J gene: TRBJ2-3

CDR3 protein: CASSLALSVSSYEQYF
V gene: TRBV5-1
D gene: NA
clone size: NA
J gene: TRBJ2-7

CDR3 protein: CASSEWTDLNTIYF
V gene: TRBV6-1
D gene: NA
clone size: NA
J gene: TRBJ1-3

CDR3 protein: CASRTNYGYTF
V gene: TRBV6-5
D gene: NA
clone size: few
J gene: TRBJ1-2

CDR3 protein: CASRLAGVTDTQYF
V gene: TRBV5-1
D gene: TRBD2
clone size: once
J gene: TRBJ2-3

CDR3 protein: CASSAETGGNSPLHF
V gene: TRBV6-1
D gene: TRBD1
clone size: once
J gene: TRBJ1-6

CDR3 protein: CASSLLGVNQPQHF
V gene: TRBV28
D gene: NA
clone size: NA
J gene: TRBJ1-5

CDR3 protein: CASSLVRQGTYGYTF
V gene: TRBV5-4
D gene: TRBD1
clone size: NA
J gene: TRBJ1-2

CDR3 protein: CASSQLAGTSYGYTF
V gene: TRBV4-1
D gene: NA
clone size: NA
J gene: TRBJ1-2

CDR3 protein: CASSPDSASGYTF
V gene: TRBV6-6
D gene: NA
clone size: once
J gene: TRBJ1-2

CDR3 protein: CASSYRREETQYF
V gene: TRBV6-5
D gene: TRBD2
clone size: NA
J gene: TRBJ2-5

CDR3 protein: CASSPTQGEGGYTF
V gene: TRBV18
D gene: NA
clone size: NA
J gene: TRBJ1-2

CDR3 protein: CASSLVVGVNTGELFF
V gene: TRBV7-2
D gene: NA
clone size: NA
J gene: TRBJ2-2

CDR3 protein: CASSTQGGRQPQHF
V gene: TRBV28
D gene: TRBD1
clone size: NA
J gene: TRBJ1-5

CDR3 protein: CASSSAWAGAPQAREQYF
V gene: TRBV7-8
D gene: NA
clone size: NA
J gene: TRBJ2-7

CDR3 protein: CASSFVPLNTEAFF
V gene: TRBV7-2
D gene: NA
clone size: NA
J gene: TRBJ1-1

CDR3 protein: CASSFPGTGELFF
V gene: TRBV7-2
D gene: NA
clone size: NA
J gene: TRBJ2-2

CDR3 protein: CATSRAARTYEQYF
V gene: TRBV19
D gene: NA
clone size: NA
J gene: TRBJ2-7

CDR3 protein: CASSQDIWTVTVLRVKDTEAFF
V gene: TRBV4-1
D gene: NA
clone size: NA
J gene: TRBJ1-1

CDR3 protein: CASSPLTNTEAFF
V gene: TRBV18
D gene: NA
clone size: NA
J gene: TRBJ1-1

CDR3 protein: CASSDRTGRRTEAFF
V gene: TRBV6-6
D gene: TRBD1
clone size: NA
J gene: TRBJ1-1

CDR3 protein: CASSRETAGGETQYF
V gene: TRBV11-1
D gene: NA
clone size: NA
J gene: TRBJ2-5

CDR3 protein: CASSLGGQGLRLSEQFF
V gene: TRBV5-4
D gene: TRBD1
clone size: NA
J gene: TRBJ2-1

CDR3 protein: CASSYRGGSYEQYF
V gene: TRBV6-5
D gene: NA
clone size: NA
J gene: TRBJ2-7

CDR3 protein: CASSIGQGGETQYF
V gene: TRBV19
D gene: TRBD1
clone size: NA
J gene: TRBJ2-5

CDR3 protein: CASSFPGQGTVSEQYF
V gene: TRBV5-1
D gene: NA
clone size: NA
J gene: TRBJ2-7

CDR3 protein: CATGGYSNQPQHF
V gene: TRBV6-1
D gene: NA
clone size: NA
J gene: TRBJ1-5

CDR3 protein: CASSLGDDRSGNTIYF
V gene: TRBV5-6
D gene: NA
clone size: NA
J gene: TRBJ1-3

CDR3 protein: CASSPQGQGLRGYTF
V gene: TRBV18
D gene: TRBD1
clone size: NA
J gene: TRBJ1-2

CDR3 protein: CASSMDGTTSYNEQFF
V gene: TRBV19
D gene: NA
clone size: NA
J gene: TRBJ2-1

CDR3 protein: CASSLRQDYEQYF
V gene: TRBV7-3
D gene: NA
clone size: NA
J gene: TRBJ2-7

CDR3 protein: CASSFLGEQYF
V gene: TRBV11-2
D gene: NA
clone size: NA
J gene: TRBJ2-7

CDR3 protein: CASSPESTDWETQYF
V gene: TRBV5-1
D gene: NA
clone size: few
J gene: TRBJ2-5

CDR3 protein: CASSSLGSSTDTQYF
V gene: TRBV5-1
D gene: NA
clone size: NA
J gene: TRBJ2-3

CDR3 protein: CASSKGLDRVSEKLFF
V gene: TRBV11-2
D gene: TRBD1
clone size: once
J gene: TRBJ1-4

CDR3 protein: CASSSRTGNTEAFF
V gene: TRBV5-1
D gene: TRBD1
clone size: NA
J gene: TRBJ1-1

CDR3 protein: CASSYQLYEQYF
V gene: TRBV28
D gene: NA
clone size: once
J gene: TRBJ2-7

CDR3 protein: CASSSRTGSGYEQYF
V gene: TRBV9
D gene: TRBD1
clone size: NA
J gene: TRBJ2-7

CDR3 protein: CASSVSPGLADLTGELFF
V gene: TRBV9
D gene: TRBD2
clone size: NA
J gene: TRBJ2-2

CDR3 protein: CASSTTSLRPGSADTQYF
V gene: TRBV19
D gene: NA
clone size: NA
J gene: TRBJ2-3

CDR3 protein: CASTIDFNSYEQYF
V gene: TRBV2
D gene: NA
clone size: NA
J gene: TRBJ2-7

CDR3 protein: CASSSHTIYF
V gene: TRBV10-1
D gene: NA
clone size: NA
J gene: TRBJ1-3